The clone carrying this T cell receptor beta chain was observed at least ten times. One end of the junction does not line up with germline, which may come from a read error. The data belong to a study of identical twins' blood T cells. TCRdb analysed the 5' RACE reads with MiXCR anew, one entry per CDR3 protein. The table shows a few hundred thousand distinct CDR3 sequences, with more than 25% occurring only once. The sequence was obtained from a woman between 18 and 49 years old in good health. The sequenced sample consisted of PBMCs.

CDR3 residues: CASSYRGSDAFF. DNA for the CDR3: TGTGCCAGCAGTTACCGAGGGTCTGACGCTTTCTTT. V gene TRBV6-5 combines with J gene TRBJ1-1; D is ambiguous. Per the germline V gene, CDR1 is MNHEY and CDR2 is SVGAGI. This CDR3 comprises 12 residues.